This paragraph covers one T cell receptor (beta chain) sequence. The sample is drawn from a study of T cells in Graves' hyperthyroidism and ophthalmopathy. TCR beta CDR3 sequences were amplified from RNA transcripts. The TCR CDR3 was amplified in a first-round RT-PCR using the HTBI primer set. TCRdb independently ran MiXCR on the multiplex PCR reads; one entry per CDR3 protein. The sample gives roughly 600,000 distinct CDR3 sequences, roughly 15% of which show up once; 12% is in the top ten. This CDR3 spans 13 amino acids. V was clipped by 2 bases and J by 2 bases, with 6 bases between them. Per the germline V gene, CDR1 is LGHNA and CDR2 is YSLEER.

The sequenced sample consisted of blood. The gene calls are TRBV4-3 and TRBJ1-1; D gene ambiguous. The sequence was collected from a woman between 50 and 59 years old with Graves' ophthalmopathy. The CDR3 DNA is TGCGCCAGCAGCCAAAGAATAAACACTGAAGCTTTCTTT. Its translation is CASSQRINTEAFF.